The 26 T cell receptor beta chains presented below share a single source sample, sequenced in a study of T cell changes during pregnancy in multiple sclerosis. The table came from immunoSEQ multiplex PCR; TCRdb's copy has only in-frame clones and leaves some out. Of some 64,000 clones listed, roughly 87% are singletons. The source was peripheral blood, collected in the second trimester of pregnancy. These receptors were taken from a female donor in good health, enrolled as a control in a pregnancy study.

The V call is TRBV28, the J call TRBJ1-4; possibly TRBD1 for D (5 bases). V was cut by 6 bases and J by 3 bases, with 17 bases left in between. The CDR3 runs to 16 residues. Germline assignment: CDR1 MDHEN and CDR2 SYDVKM. The CDR3 reads CASSRPTVRANEKLFF. For the CDR3, the DNA is TGTGCCAGCAGCCGTCCGACAGTCCGGGCTAATGAAAAACTGTTTTTT.

V gene TRBV18 combines with J gene TRBJ2-1; the D gene is possibly TRBD1 (6 bases). The V end lost 3 bases, the J end lost 7 bases, and 19 bases lay between the germline ends. CDR1 is KGHSH, CDR2 LQKENI, per germline. This CDR3 contains 16 residues. The CDR3 is CASSPKTGTLGNEQFF. In DNA form, the CDR3 reads TGTGCCAGCTCACCTAAAACCGGGACACTGGGTAATGAGCAGTTCTTC.

The chain combines TRBV14 with TRBJ2-3; D possibly corresponds to TRBD1 (5 bases). V was clipped by 4 bases and J by 9 bases, with 11 bases between them. Germline-derived CDR1 and CDR2 are SGHDN and FVKESK. CDR3 length: 12 residues. This CDR3 reads CASSPGFQTQYF. The CDR3 DNA is TGTGCCAGCAGCCCAGGGTTTCAGACGCAGTATTTT.

This rearrangement joins TRBV18 to TRBJ2-7; 8 positions match TRBD1. V dropped 4 bases and J dropped 4; count of bases not matched to a gene: 6. Per germline, CDR1 KGHSH and CDR2 LQKENI. The CDR3 extends over 14 amino acids. The CDR3 is CASSLSGGRYEQYF. The CDR3 DNA follows: TGTGCCAGCTCACTCTCAGGGGGCAGGTACGAGCAGTACTTC. Looking up the rest from reference TRBV18 and TRBJ2-7 gives the full variable domain: NAGVMQNPRHLVRRRGQEARLRCSPMKGHSHVYWYRQLPEEGLKFMVYLQKENIIDESGMPKERFSAEFPKEGPSILRIQQVVRGDSAAYFCASSLSGGRYEQYFGPGTRLTVT.

The chain joins TRBV5-1 to TRBJ2-2; tentative D call: TRBD1 (6 bases). The CDR3 spans 14 residues. With 4 bases removed from V and 1 base from J, the gap between germline ends came to 8 bases. Germline loops: CDR1 SGHRS, CDR2 YFSETQ. CDR3 sequence reads: CASSVTGNTGELFF. The CDR3 nucleotides are TGCGCCAGCAGCGTGACAGGGAACACCGGGGAGCTGTTTTTT.

The V call is TRBV5-4, the J call TRBJ1-5; possible D gene TRBD1, 5 bases. V gave up 0 bases and J gave up 3 bases, with 7 bases separating them. Per germline, CDR1 SGHNT and CDR2 YYREEE (reference sequence). The CDR3 runs 14 residues. The chain's CDR3 is CASSLGQSNQPQHF. CDR3 DNA: TGTGCCAGCAGCTTGGGACAGTCCAATCAGCCCCAGCATTTT.

V is TRBV28 and J is TRBJ1-1; 8 nucleotides align to TRBD1. Germline V gene data show CDR1 as MDHEN and CDR2 as SYDVKM. This CDR3 spans 12 amino acids. The junction had 5 bases not matched to a gene; V was cut back by 2 bases and J by 12 bases. The DNA of the CDR3 is TGTGCCAGCAGTTTAGAGGGCAGGGGGCCTTTCTTT. Protein: CASSLEGRGPFF.

The genes are TRBV7-6 and TRBJ2-7; TRBD2 matches at 7 bases. This CDR3 contains 14 residues. J gave up 2 bases and V 2 bases, and 3 bases lay outside the gene matches. Germline values: CDR1 SGHVS, CDR2 FNYEAQ. Here the CDR3 DNA reads TGTGCCAGCAGCTTAAGCGGGGCTGCCTACGAGCAGTACTTC. The encoded protein is CASSLSGAAYEQYF.

The CDR3 here is CATSREVEAKPQHF. The CDR3 DNA follows: TGTGCCACCAGCAGAGAAGTCGAAGCGAAGCCCCAGCATTTT. This chain uses TRBV15 with TRBJ1-5; D gene unclear. The CDR3 is made up of 14 amino acids. Trimming left V 0 bases short and J 8 bases short, with 11 bases between. CDR1 LNHNV and CDR2 YYDKDF come from the germline V gene (reference sequence).

This rearrangement joins TRBV6-5 to TRBJ2-1, with 10 bases aligning to TRBD2. V lost 6 bases and J lost 4; bases outside the gene matches: 6. This CDR3 is 15 amino acids long. Germline lookup yields CDR1 MNHEY and CDR2 SVGAGI. The CDR3 DNA follows: TGTGCCAGCAGCAGGACTAGCGGACCTTACAATGAGCAGTTCTTC. Protein: CASSRTSGPYNEQFF.

V gene TRBV30 combines with J gene TRBJ2-1; weak D call: TRBD2 (6 bases). Germline assignment: CDR1 GTSNPN and CDR2 SVGIG (reference sequence). V was clipped by 3 bases and J by 7 bases, with 10 bases between them. The CDR3 is made up of 12 amino acids. The CDR3 region is CAWRRGINEQFF. The CDR3 nucleotides are TGTGCCTGGAGGCGGGGAATAAATGAGCAGTTCTTC.

The chain recombines TRBV19 with TRBJ2-2, with 10 bases matching TRBD1. Looked up from germline, CDR1 is LNHDA and CDR2 is SQIVND (reference sequence). This CDR3 comprises 15 residues. Losses at the gene ends were 4 bases for V and 8 bases for J; bases not matched to a gene: 7. CDR3 nucleotide sequence: TGTGCCAGTAGTACCCGGGACAGGGGAAGGGGGGAGCTGTTTTTT. Translated, it gives CASSTRDRGRGELFF.

CDR3 coding DNA: TGTGCCAGCATCCCTGGGGGGGGAGGCGATACGCAGTATTTT. This translates into CASIPGGGGDTQYF. The genes are TRBV6-6 and TRBJ2-3; 7 positions agree with TRBD2. CDR1 and CDR2 from the germline V gene are MNHNY and SVGAGI (reference sequence). The V segment lost 7 bases and the J segment 6 bases; nucleotides outside the gene matches: 10. CDR3 length: 14 residues.

J is TRBJ1-3 and V is TRBV9; D is possibly TRBD1 (6 bases). The germline V gene has CDR1 SGDLS and CDR2 YYNGEE. CDR3 length: 14 residues. V dropped 5 bases and J dropped 4 bases, with 13 bases sitting between them. The CDR3 here is CASSDAGAGNTIYF. DNA for the CDR3: TGTGCCAGCAGTGACGCGGGGGCCGGAAACACCATATATTTT. Full variable domain (remainder filled in from reference TRBV9 and TRBJ1-3): DSGVTQTPKHLITATGQRVTLRCSPRSGDLSVYWYQQSLDQGLQFLIQYYNGEERAKGNILERFSAQQFPDLHSELNLSSLELGDSALYFCASSDAGAGNTIYFGEGSWLTVV.

This chain's CDR3 is CASGQGNEQYF. The CDR3 DNA is TGTGCCAGCGGACAGGGGAACGAGCAGTACTTC. V usage is TRBV28 and J usage is TRBJ2-7, with 9 bases lining up with TRBD1. The CDR3 is made up of 11 amino acids. From germline, CDR1 is MDHEN and CDR2 SYDVKM. With 8 bases clipped from V and 5 bases from J, the junction kept 1 base outside the gene matches.

This chain connects TRBV7-9 to TRBJ2-7; 11 nucleotides match TRBD1. The trim removed 4 bases at V and 6 bases at J, leaving 5 bases unmatched. This CDR3 is 14 amino acids long. The germline V gene encodes CDR1 SEHNR and CDR2 FQNEAQ (reference sequence). The CDR3 DNA reads as TGTGCCAGCAGCTCCCCCGGGACAGGGGGCGAGCAGTACTTC. Translated: CASSSPGTGGEQYF.

The V call is TRBV7-9, the J call TRBJ2-7; TRBD1 matches at 7 bases. This CDR3 is built from 16 residues. Germline CDR1 SEHNR, CDR2 FQNEAQ (reference sequence). Germline trimming cut 3 bases from V and 3 bases from J; bases unmatched to any gene: 11. The CDR3 here is CASSFGDRDPFYEQYF. The CDR3 DNA reads TGTGCCAGCAGCTTCGGCGACAGGGACCCGTTCTACGAGCAGTACTTC.

The chain is built from TRBV4-1 and TRBJ1-6; D gene unclear. This CDR3 contains 16 residues. Trimming took 0 bases from V and 8 from J, leaving 14 bases between them. Germline V CDR1 and CDR2: MGHRA, YSYEKL. The CDR3 loop reads CASSQDWVSGYSPLHF. The DNA of the CDR3 is TGCGCCAGCAGCCAAGATTGGGTGAGCGGTTATTCACCCCTCCACTTT.

The genes are TRBV9 and TRBJ2-7; the match to TRBD2 covers 7 bases. V was pared by 0 bases and J by 0 bases, with 6 bases of the junction left unmatched. Germline V gene lookup returns CDR1 SGDLS and CDR2 YYNGEE. This CDR3 is 16 amino acids long. CDR3 region: CASSVGASGNSYEQYF. The CDR3 DNA follows: TGTGCCAGCAGCGTAGGAGCTAGCGGAAACTCCTACGAGCAGTACTTC.

This chain connects TRBV5-1 to TRBJ2-6; 7 bases are shared with TRBD1. The J segment lost 4 bases and the V segment lost 6 bases, leaving 4 bases of the junction unmatched. The CDR3 runs to 14 residues. The germline gives CDR1 SGHRS, CDR2 YFSETQ. The CDR3 is CASTMDRGANVLTF. As DNA, the CDR3 is TGCGCCAGCACCATGGACAGGGGGGCCAACGTCCTGACTTTC.

This chain links TRBV29-1 with TRBJ1-2, with a weak D call TRBD1 (5 bases). Trimming took off 5 bases at V and 8 bases at J, with 18 bases between the two ends. The CDR3 sequence is 13 residues long. The germline gives CDR1 SQVTM, CDR2 ANQGSEA. CDR3 in amino acids: CSVQGQGLRGYTF. For the CDR3, the DNA is TGCAGCGTTCAAGGTCAGGGCCTCAGAGGCTACACCTTC.

CDR3 in amino acids: CASSVALHPGLAGGADTQYF. Here the CDR3 DNA reads TGTGCCAGCAGCGTAGCCCTCCACCCGGGACTAGCGGGAGGGGCGGATACGCAGTATTTT. V gene TRBV9 combines with J gene TRBJ2-3; TRBD2 aligns across 16 bases. Germline assignment: CDR1 SGDLS and CDR2 YYNGEE. The J segment lost 6 bases and the V segment lost 0 bases, leaving 13 bases of the junction unmatched. The CDR3 length is 20 residues.

The chain is built from TRBV25-1 and TRBJ2-2; 11 nucleotides agree with TRBD2. CDR1 is MGHDK, CDR2 SYGVNS, per germline. V gave up 5 bases and J gave up 6 bases; unmatched junction bases: 2. The CDR3 is 14 amino acids. The CDR3 region is CASSYSGGAGELFF. CDR3 DNA sequence: TGTGCCAGCAGTTATAGCGGGGGGGCCGGGGAGCTGTTTTTT.

In DNA form, the CDR3 reads TGTGCCAGCAGCCCCAGCGGGGCGAGCTCCTACAATGAGCAGTTCTTC. The encoded protein is CASSPSGASSYNEQFF. The gene calls are TRBV11-2 and TRBJ2-1; 7 bases are a match to TRBD2. V lost 5 bases to trimming and J lost 0 bases; unmatched junction nucleotides: 7. CDR1 and CDR2 (germline): SGHAT, FQNNGV. The CDR3 spans 16 residues.

J is TRBJ1-5 and V is TRBV7-9; no clear D. Germline CDR1 is SEHNR and CDR2 is FQNEAQ (reference sequence). The CDR3 spans 15 residues. V shed 4 bases and J shed 3 bases, with 13 bases lying between them. The CDR3 DNA reads as TGTGCCAGCAGCTCCGGAGGACGGATCAATCAGCCCCAGCATTTT. This sequence encodes CASSSGGRINQPQHF.

The chain joins TRBV6-6 to TRBJ1-4; D is unclear. The germline V gene encodes CDR1 MNHNY and CDR2 SVGAGI (reference sequence). The CDR3 has 13 residues. Trimming cost V 6 bases and J 8 bases, with 13 bases left between them. CDR3 coding DNA: TGTGCCAGCAGCCCAGACATAGAGGAAAAACTGTTTTTT. This sequence encodes CASSPDIEEKLFF.